The next 10 T cell receptor beta chains were all read from a single sample in a study of T cells of healthy individuals. TCRdb ran MiXCR on the 5' RACE reads and lists one entry per CDR3 protein. The data contain 85,000 to 100,000 distinct CDR3 sequences, around 17% of them seen just once; the ten biggest clones take up over 5%. Receptors originate from a human donor in good health.

This clonotype was seen many times. The V gene is TRBV6-5, the J gene TRBJ1-6; D may be TRBD1 (5 bases). The CDR3 spans 14 residues. V dropped 6 bases and J dropped 8 bases, with 14 bases sitting between them. Germline lookup yields CDR1 MNHEY and CDR2 SVGAGI. The DNA for the CDR3 is TGTGCCAGCAGGGAGGGGCAGCCCTATTCACCCCTCCACTTT. It codes for CASREGQPYSPLHF.

This clonotype was found a few times. V and J are TRBV28 and TRBJ2-7; 13 bases are a match to TRBD2. Germline values: CDR1 MDHEN, CDR2 SYDVKM. V was clipped by 9 bases and J by 2 bases; unmatched bases: 7. The CDR3 covers 15 residues. The CDR3 bases are TGTGCCAGTAGACTAGCGGGAGGCTTAACCTACGAGCAGTACTTC. Residues: CASRLAGGLTYEQYF.

This clonotype was picked up a small number of times. The chain combines TRBV6-2 or TRBV6-3 with TRBJ1-1; unclear D gene. The CDR3 totals 15 residues. CDR1 and CDR2 (germline): MNHEY, SVGEGT. Trimming shortened V by 6 bases and J by 5 bases, and 19 bases separated the two germline ends. In DNA, the CDR3 is TGTGCCAGCAGGCAGAGGGCCGGGGTAAGGACTGAAGCTTTCTTT. Amino acids: CASRQRAGVRTEAFF.

This clonotype was counted at least ten times. This chain joins TRBV5-1 and TRBJ2-3, with D hard to call. Looked up from germline, CDR1 is SGHRS and CDR2 is YFSETQ. The CDR3 loop spans 13 amino acids. The V and J ends lost 4 bases and 2 bases respectively, with 8 bases between them. CDR3 DNA sequence: TGCGCCAGCAGCGTTGCCCCCACAGATACGCAGTATTTT. This sequence encodes CASSVAPTDTQYF. Using reference TRBV5-1 and TRBJ2-3 for the parts outside the CDR3, the full variable domain is KAGVTQTPRYLIKTRGQQVTLSCSPISGHRSVSWYQQTPGQGLQFLFEYFSETQRNKGNFPGRFSGRQFSNSRSEMNVSTLELGDSALYLCASSVAPTDTQYFGPGTRLTVL.

This clonotype showed up just a few times. The chain links TRBV19 to TRBJ2-7; D might be TRBD1 (6 bases). V was clipped by 5 bases and J by 4 bases, with 21 bases between them. Germline loops: CDR1 LNHDA, CDR2 SQIVND (reference sequence). The length of the CDR3 is 16 residues. CDR3 DNA sequence: TGTGCCAGTAGTCCCCGGACAGACACAACTCTATACGAGCAGTACTTC. As protein: CASSPRTDTTLYEQYF.

The chain links TRBV20-1 to TRBJ2-3, with 8 nucleotides matching TRBD2. Trimming took 3 bases from V and 10 from J; bases not matched to a gene: 9. The germline gives CDR1 DFQATT, CDR2 SNEGSKA (reference sequence). The CDR3 spans 13 residues. The CDR3 loop reads CSASSWTSLSQYF. In nucleotides, the CDR3 is TGCAGTGCTAGTTCCTGGACTAGCTTATCGCAGTATTTT.

This clonotype was picked up many times. The J gene is TRBJ1-1, the V gene TRBV7-3; tentatively, D is TRBD1 (5 bases). The ends were cut back, 5 bases at V and 3 bases at J, with 10 bases in the middle. The germline V gene encodes CDR1 SGHTA and CDR2 FQGTGA. The CDR3 sequence is 13 residues long. CDR3 amino acids: CASSAQGDTEAFF. The DNA for the CDR3 is TGTGCCAGCAGCGCCCAGGGAGACACTGAAGCTTTCTTT.

The chain recombines TRBV11-2 with TRBJ1-5; D is undetermined. Germline values: CDR1 SGHAT, CDR2 FQNNGV. Trimming pared 3 bases from V and 0 bases from J, leaving 3 bases between. The CDR3 totals 13 residues. CDR3 sequence reads: CASSFLSNQPQHF. The CDR3 nucleotides are TGTGCCAGCAGCTTCCTTAGCAATCAGCCCCAGCATTTT. Together with reference TRBV11-2 and TRBJ1-5, the CDR3 gives the full variable domain: EAGVAQSPRYKIIEKRQSVAFWCNPISGHATLYWYQQILGQGPKLLIQFQNNGVVDDSQLPKDRFSAERLKGVDSTLKIQPAKLEDSAVYLCASSFLSNQPQHFGDGTRLSIL.

In DNA, the CDR3 is TGTGCCAGCTCACCGGGCCAATATAACACTGAAGCTTTCTTT. This translates into CASSPGQYNTEAFF. The V and J genes are TRBV18 and TRBJ1-1; D not certain. Trimming removed 3 bases at V and 2 bases at J, with 10 bases between. From germline, CDR1 is KGHSH and CDR2 LQKENI. This CDR3 is built from 14 residues.

This clonotype was found a few times. The rearrangement joins TRBV6-2 or TRBV6-3 to TRBJ2-7; 9 bases map to TRBD1. Per the germline V gene, CDR1 is MNHEY and CDR2 is SVGEGT. The ends lost 2 bases at V and 2 bases at J; junction bases unmatched: 10. The CDR3 spans 17 residues. The CDR3 loop is CASSYGFLGQGPYEQYF. The CDR3 region has the DNA TGTGCCAGCAGTTACGGCTTTCTAGGACAGGGGCCCTACGAGCAGTACTTC.